These 30 T cell receptor beta chains were sequenced from one sample in a study of cytomegalovirus exposure and HLA in healthy donors. PCR primers comprised 60 Vbeta and 13 Jbeta primers. Profiling relied on immunoSEQ multiplex PCR, and the TCRdb table lists in-frame clones only, not all of them. The table shows 180,000 or so clones, with about 79% occurring only once. What was sequenced was PBMCs. These receptors were taken from a female donor in good health and CMV-seronegative.

This chain links TRBV18 with TRBJ1-1; no clear D. The CDR3 sequence is 14 residues long. Germline-derived CDR1 and CDR2 are KGHSH and LQKENI. V lost 3 bases and J 1 base, leaving 9 bases between the germline ends. Written as DNA, the CDR3 is TGTGCCAGCTCACCCCGCGGGTCGAACACTGAAGCTTTCTTT. It encodes CASSPRGSNTEAFF.

The chain recombines TRBV2 with TRBJ1-4; TRBD1 agrees at 9 bases. Losses at the gene ends were 6 bases for V and 7 bases for J; bases not matched to a gene: 6. Per the germline V gene, CDR1 is SNHLY and CDR2 is FYNNEI. CDR3 length: 14 residues. For the CDR3, the DNA is TGTGCCAGCAGGGGACAGGGCCATGGTGAAAAACTGTTTTTT. Translating it yields CASRGQGHGEKLFF.

This clone was seen ten or more times. The chain carries TRBV6-5 and TRBJ2-1; D may be TRBD2 (7 bases). This CDR3 spans 15 amino acids. In germline, CDR1 is MNHEY, CDR2 SVGAGI. Between the trimmed V and J ends, which lost 5 bases and 4 bases, there was a span of 15 bases. The CDR3 loop reads CASSLAEGDYNEQFF. CDR3 nucleotides: TGTGCCAGCAGTCTAGCGGAGGGGGATTACAATGAGCAGTTCTTC.

J is TRBJ1-2 and V is TRBV20-1, with a possible D match to TRBD1 (6 bases). CDR3 length: 11 residues. CDR1 DFQATT and CDR2 SNEGSKA come from the germline V gene (reference sequence). The CDR3 protein is CRSRGLNGYTF. The CDR3 DNA is TGCAGATCCAGGGGCCTTAATGGCTACACCTTC.

V is TRBV7-2 and J is TRBJ2-7, with D possibly matching TRBD2 (6 bases). There are 14 residues in the CDR3. V was pared by 1 base and J by 2 bases, with 9 bases between. Germline CDR1 is SGHTA and CDR2 is FQGNSA. CDR3 protein: CASSLVTSTYEQYF. CDR3 nucleotide sequence: TGTGCCAGCAGCTTAGTTACTAGCACCTACGAGCAGTACTTC.

The J gene is TRBJ1-2, the V gene TRBV7-9; 8 bases match TRBD1. Germline CDR1 and CDR2: SEHNR and FQNEAQ (reference sequence). This CDR3 spans 16 amino acids. The V segment lost 2 bases and the J segment 6 bases; nucleotides outside the gene matches: 11. The CDR3 loop is CASSLSRTGLSDGYTF. Here the CDR3 DNA reads TGTGCCAGCAGCTTATCCAGGACAGGGCTGTCGGATGGCTACACCTTC.

V gene TRBV30 combines with J gene TRBJ1-4; possibly TRBD1 for D (6 bases). The V end was cut by 4 bases, the J end by 7 bases, with 25 bases between. The CDR3 spans 17 residues. The germline V gene encodes CDR1 GTSNPN and CDR2 SVGIG (reference sequence). CDR3 loop: CAWTRYPRGGIGEKLFF. The CDR3 DNA sequence: TGTGCCTGGACCCGTTATCCGAGGGGGGGAATCGGTGAAAAACTGTTTTTT.

This sequence joins TRBV2 and TRBJ1-1, with a possible D match to TRBD1 (5 bases). The CDR3 contains 16 residues. Germline CDR1 and CDR2: SNHLY and FYNNEI. V was shortened by 4 bases and J by 3 bases, with 18 bases between the two germline ends. The chain's CDR3 is CASSAGLYKGDTEAFF. In DNA form, the CDR3 reads TGTGCCAGCAGTGCGGGCCTCTATAAAGGGGACACTGAAGCTTTCTTT.

This clone was recorded a few times. This chain links TRBV27 with TRBJ2-7; 10 bases align to TRBD1. V lost 6 bases, J lost 3 bases, and 8 bases stayed unmatched. This CDR3 is 15 amino acids long. Looked up from germline, CDR1 is MNHEY and CDR2 is SMNVEV (reference sequence). The CDR3 nucleotides read TGTGCCAGCAGCCCCGTAAGGGACAGGGGCTACGAGCAGTACTTC. This translates into CASSPVRDRGYEQYF.

The chain has TRBV2 and TRBJ2-5, with 8 bases lining up with TRBD1. This CDR3 is built from 17 residues. The V and J ends lost 5 bases and 4 bases, in that order; junction bases with no gene match: 15. Germline CDR1 reads SNHLY; CDR2 reads FYNNEI. Written as DNA, the CDR3 is TGTGCCAGCAGTCGAAAACTTGGACAGGGCTTAATAGAGACCCAGTACTTC. Its protein is CASSRKLGQGLIETQYF.

V gene TRBV5-4 combines with J gene TRBJ1-1; 8 bases align to TRBD1. Trimming took 4 bases from V and 0 from J; bases not matched to a gene: 5. Germline V gene data show CDR1 as SGHNT and CDR2 as YYREEE (reference sequence). The CDR3 has 15 amino acids. The CDR3 DNA reads TGTGCCAGCAGCCTCGACAGGGGCCTGAACACTGAAGCTTTCTTT. Protein product: CASSLDRGLNTEAFF.

This rearrangement joins TRBV30 to TRBJ1-1; TRBD1 aligns across 7 bases. CDR1 and CDR2 from the germline V gene are GTSNPN and SVGIG (reference sequence). The ends lost 2 bases at V and 11 bases at J; junction bases unmatched: 5. There are 11 residues in the CDR3. The CDR3 protein is CAWSLTGLAFF. The CDR3 bases are TGTGCCTGGAGTCTGACAGGGCTGGCTTTCTTT. The full variable domain, in which reference TRBV30 and TRBJ1-1 provide the parts outside the CDR3, is SQTIHQWPATLVQPVGSPLSLECTVEGTSNPNLYWYRQAAGRGLQLLFYSVGIGQISSEVPQNLSASRPQDRQFILSSKKLLLSDSGFYLCAWSLTGLAFFGQGTRLTVV.

This clone was seen a handful of times. V and J are TRBV6-4 and TRBJ1-2; 9 bases fit TRBD1. With V trimmed by 4 bases and J by 3 bases, 9 bases remained unmatched. This CDR3 comprises 16 residues. Germline V gene sequence: CDR1 MRHNA, CDR2 SNTAGT. The CDR3, as DNA: TGTGCCAGCAGTGTCTCGCCGGGACAGGGAGACTATGGCTACACCTTC. It specifies CASSVSPGQGDYGYTF.

This chain joins TRBV6-5 and TRBJ1-2; the match to TRBD1 covers 7 bases. The CDR3 contains 12 residues. J lost 8 bases, V lost 10 bases, and 10 bases had no gene match. Per germline, CDR1 MNHEY and CDR2 SVGAGI. For the CDR3, the DNA is TGTGCCATCACTAGGGACAGAAAGGGCTACACCTTC. This translates into CAITRDRKGYTF.

This clone was counted between two and nine times. The chain recombines TRBV4-3 with TRBJ2-3, with D maybe TRBD2 (6 bases). V lost 0 bases, J lost 0 bases, and 13 bases lay in between. Germline V gene lookup returns CDR1 LGHNA and CDR2 YSLEER. The CDR3 sequence is 17 residues long. DNA for the CDR3: TGCGCCAGCAGCCAAGATTGGGTTAGCGGAAGCACAGATACGCAGTATTTT. Amino acids: CASSQDWVSGSTDTQYF.

The chain carries TRBV19 and TRBJ1-5; 11 nucleotides align to TRBD1. The CDR3 extends over 14 amino acids. The V gene end was trimmed by 5 bases and the J gene end by 10 bases; junction bases not matched to a gene: 7. CDR1 LNHDA and CDR2 SQIVND come from the germline V gene (reference sequence). The CDR3 region has the DNA TGTGCCAGTAGTTTGGGACAGGGGGGCACTCCCCAGCATTTT. This gives the protein CASSLGQGGTPQHF.

The J gene is TRBJ2-6, the V gene TRBV11-2; D is possibly TRBD1 (5 bases). Deletions cut 6 bases from V and 4 bases from J, with 13 bases between. The CDR3 spans 15 residues. Germline V gives CDR1 SGHAT, CDR2 FQNNGV. The DNA of the CDR3 is TGTGCCAGCAGGGGGCTGGCAACCGGGGCCAACGTCCTGACTTTC. Protein product: CASRGLATGANVLTF.

The chain combines TRBV5-6 with TRBJ2-3; no reliable D call. This CDR3 comprises 14 residues. Looked up from germline, CDR1 is SGHDT and CDR2 is YYEEEE. The V end was cut by 2 bases, the J end by 0 bases, with 7 bases between. The DNA of the CDR3 is TGTGCCAGCAGCTTCCCCCCTAGCACAGATACGCAGTATTTT. This codes for CASSFPPSTDTQYF.

Notes on this clone: A read error is likely, as this CDR3 ends without the conserved phenylalanine or tryptophan. CDR3 protein: CASSGGSQGALEPQHL. CDR3 DNA: TGTGCCAGCAGTGGAGGAAGTCAGGGGGCTTTGGAGCCCCAGCATCTT. V gene TRBV6-1 combines with J gene TRBJ1-5; the match to TRBD1 covers 8 bases. Germline loops: CDR1 MNHNS, CDR2 SASEGT. Losses at the gene ends were 4 bases for V and 8 bases for J; bases not matched to a gene: 13. There are 16 residues in the CDR3.

This chain uses TRBV11-1 with TRBJ2-7; 8 bases are a match to TRBD1. Looked up from germline, CDR1 is SGHAT and CDR2 is FQDESV (reference sequence). This CDR3 is 16 amino acids long. Germline trimming cut 1 base from V and 1 base from J; bases unmatched to any gene: 6. CDR3 bases: TGTGCCAGCAGCTTAGAAAAGGGACAGGCTTCCTACGAGCAGTACTTC. It specifies CASSLEKGQASYEQYF.

V usage is TRBV6-5 and J usage is TRBJ2-1; tentative D call: TRBD1 (5 bases). This CDR3 region has 15 residues. Trimming took off 5 bases at V and 2 bases at J, with 13 bases between the two ends. Per the germline V gene, CDR1 is MNHEY and CDR2 is SVGAGI. CDR3 residues: CASSPQGGPYNEQFF. CDR3 in DNA: TGTGCCAGCAGTCCCCAGGGCGGCCCCTACAATGAGCAGTTCTTC.

This clone was picked up a small number of times. The chain uses TRBV30 and TRBJ1-5, with TRBD1 matching over 8 bases. Germline lookup yields CDR1 GTSNPN and CDR2 SVGIG (reference sequence). The CDR3 loop spans 14 amino acids. The V and J ends lost 2 bases and 5 bases, in that order; junction bases with no gene match: 5. The CDR3 DNA reads TGTGCCTGGAGTACCGCACAGGGGGATCAGCCCCAGCATTTT. It specifies CAWSTAQGDQPQHF.

The chain joins TRBV5-1 to TRBJ2-2, with a weak D call TRBD1 (6 bases). With 4 bases removed from V and 2 bases from J, the gap between germline ends came to 15 bases. CDR1 and CDR2 from the germline V gene are SGHRS and YFSETQ. The CDR3 extends over 16 amino acids. In DNA form, the CDR3 reads TGCGCCAGCAGCCCCGAGGGGACACCAAACACCGGGGAGCTGTTTTTT. Amino acid sequence: CASSPEGTPNTGELFF.

The genes are TRBV6-4 and TRBJ2-3; 10 nucleotides agree with TRBD1. This CDR3 is 13 amino acids long. In germline, CDR1 is MRHNA, CDR2 SNTAGT. V shed 10 bases, J shed 6 bases, and the junction held 7 bases outside the gene matches. The CDR3 loop reads CATGTGASDTQYF. CDR3 DNA sequence: TGTGCCACCGGGACAGGGGCGTCGGATACGCAGTATTTT.

This clone was observed a single time. This sequence joins TRBV27 and TRBJ2-5; 7 bases map to TRBD1. This CDR3 comprises 13 residues. Trimming removed 6 bases from V and 6 bases from J; junction bases left unmatched: 7. From germline, CDR1 is MNHEY and CDR2 SMNVEV (reference sequence). CDR3 sequence reads: CASRTGRTKTQYF. The DNA for the CDR3 is TGTGCCAGCAGGACAGGGAGAACGAAGACCCAGTACTTC.

The V gene is TRBV19, the J gene TRBJ1-5, with TRBD1 as a possible D gene (5 bases). Trimming stripped 2 bases from V and 2 bases from J, with 19 bases between. Germline CDR1 and CDR2: LNHDA and SQIVND (reference sequence). CDR3 size: 18 residues. The CDR3 coding sequence is TGTGCCAGTAGTATACGGCCTTGGGCAGGGAAGGGCAATCAGCCCCAGCATTTT. Encoded protein: CASSIRPWAGKGNQPQHF.

The chain uses TRBV7-2 and TRBJ1-4; 7 positions agree with TRBD1. Germline lookup yields CDR1 SGHTA and CDR2 FQGNSA. This CDR3 has 16 residues. Losses at the gene ends were 1 base for V and 7 bases for J; bases not matched to a gene: 9. CDR3 nucleotides: TGTGCCAGCAGCTTAGTAGGGGGCGCATTTGTTGAAAAACTGTTTTTT. Translation: CASSLVGGAFVEKLFF.

Worth noting for this clone: One end of the junction does not line up with germline, which may come from a read error. The rearrangement joins TRBV7-7 to TRBJ2-3, with 9 positions matching TRBD1. Germline V gene data show CDR1 as SSHAT and CDR2 as FNYEAQ (reference sequence). The CDR3 consists of 16 residues. CDR3 residues: CASSLGTGGGTDTQYF. In DNA, the CDR3 is TGTGCTAGCAGCTTGGGTACAGGGGGCGGTACAGATACGCAGTATTTT. The full variable domain, in which reference TRBV7-7 and TRBJ2-3 provide the parts outside the CDR3, is GAGVSQSPRYKVTKRGQDVTLRCDPISSHATLYWYQQALGQGPEFLTYFNYEAQPDKSGLPSDRFSAERPEGSISTLTIQRTEQRDSAMYRCASSLGTGGGTDTQYFGPGTRLTVL.

This clone has only a few counts. The genes are TRBV7-3 and TRBJ1-2; D is ambiguous. V was pared by 0 bases and J by 6 bases, with 8 bases between. The V gene's germline CDR1 is SGHTA and CDR2 FQGTGA. The CDR3 length is 13 residues. The CDR3 loop is CASSLTLGDGYTF. The CDR3 DNA follows: TGTGCCAGCAGCTTAACGTTAGGAGATGGCTACACCTTC.

J is TRBJ1-1 and V is TRBV9; TRBD1 aligns across 9 bases. CDR3 size: 14 residues. Germline V CDR1 and CDR2: SGDLS, YYNGEE. Trimming cost V 2 bases and J 8 bases; bases outside gene matches: 7. CDR3 nucleotides: TGTGCCAGCAGCGTTCTTCCGGGACAGGGAGAAGCTTTCTTT. Amino acids: CASSVLPGQGEAFF.